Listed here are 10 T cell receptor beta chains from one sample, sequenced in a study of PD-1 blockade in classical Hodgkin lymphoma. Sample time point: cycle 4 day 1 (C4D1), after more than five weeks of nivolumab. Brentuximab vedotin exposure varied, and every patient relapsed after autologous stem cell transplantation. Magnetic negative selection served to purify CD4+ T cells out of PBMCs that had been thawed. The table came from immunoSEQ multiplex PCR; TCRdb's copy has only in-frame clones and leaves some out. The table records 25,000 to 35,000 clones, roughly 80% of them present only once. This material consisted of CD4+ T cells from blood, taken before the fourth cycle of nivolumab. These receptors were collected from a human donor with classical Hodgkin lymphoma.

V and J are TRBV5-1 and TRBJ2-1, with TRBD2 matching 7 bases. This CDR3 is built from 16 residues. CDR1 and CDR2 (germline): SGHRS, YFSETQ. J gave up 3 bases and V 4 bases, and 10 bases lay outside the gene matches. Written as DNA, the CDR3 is TGCGCCAGCAGCGGCTTAGGGACTACCTACTACAATGAGCAGTTCTTC. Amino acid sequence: CASSGLGTTYYNEQFF.

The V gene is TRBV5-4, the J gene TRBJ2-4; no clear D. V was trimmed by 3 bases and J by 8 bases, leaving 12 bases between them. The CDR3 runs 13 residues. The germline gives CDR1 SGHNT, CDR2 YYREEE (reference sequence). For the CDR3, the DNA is TGTGCCAGCAGCTCCCCAGGTTTTTACATTCAGTACTTC. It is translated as CASSSPGFYIQYF.

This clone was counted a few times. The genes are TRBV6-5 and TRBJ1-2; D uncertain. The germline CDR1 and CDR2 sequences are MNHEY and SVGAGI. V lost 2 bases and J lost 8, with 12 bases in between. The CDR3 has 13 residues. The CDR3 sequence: CASSYTRVLGYTF. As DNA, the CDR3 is TGTGCCAGCAGTTACACGAGGGTCTTGGGCTACACCTTC.

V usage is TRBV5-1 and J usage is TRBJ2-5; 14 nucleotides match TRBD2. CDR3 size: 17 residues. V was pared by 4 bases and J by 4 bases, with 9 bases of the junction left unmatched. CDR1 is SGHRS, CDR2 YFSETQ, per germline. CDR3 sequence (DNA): TGCGCCAGCAGCCCCGTGGGACTAGCGGGAGTGGGAGAGACCCAGTACTTC. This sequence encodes CASSPVGLAGVGETQYF.

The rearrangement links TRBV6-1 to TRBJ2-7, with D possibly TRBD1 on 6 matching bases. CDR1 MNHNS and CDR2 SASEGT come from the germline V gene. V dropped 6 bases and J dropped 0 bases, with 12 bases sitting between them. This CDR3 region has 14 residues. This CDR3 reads CASRRTESSYEQYF. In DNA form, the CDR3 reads TGTGCCAGCAGGCGGACAGAGAGCTCCTACGAGCAGTACTTC.

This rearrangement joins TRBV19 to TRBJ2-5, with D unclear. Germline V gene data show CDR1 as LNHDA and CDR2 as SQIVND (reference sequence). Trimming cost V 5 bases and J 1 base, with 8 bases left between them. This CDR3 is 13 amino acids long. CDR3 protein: CASSWAVQETQYF. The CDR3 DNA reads TGTGCCAGTAGTTGGGCAGTCCAAGAGACCCAGTACTTC.

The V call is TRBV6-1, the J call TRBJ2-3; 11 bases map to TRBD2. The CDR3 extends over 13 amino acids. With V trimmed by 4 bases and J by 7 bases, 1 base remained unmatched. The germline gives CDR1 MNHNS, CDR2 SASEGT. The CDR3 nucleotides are TGTGCCAGCAGTGCTAGCGGGAGGAATACGCAGTATTTT. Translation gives CASSASGRNTQYF.

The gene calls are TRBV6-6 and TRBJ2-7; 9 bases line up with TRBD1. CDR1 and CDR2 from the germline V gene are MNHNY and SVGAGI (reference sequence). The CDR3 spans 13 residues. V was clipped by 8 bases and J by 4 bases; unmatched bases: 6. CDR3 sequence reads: CASFGQGRYEQYF. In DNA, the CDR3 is TGTGCCAGCTTCGGACAGGGGCGGTACGAGCAGTACTTC.

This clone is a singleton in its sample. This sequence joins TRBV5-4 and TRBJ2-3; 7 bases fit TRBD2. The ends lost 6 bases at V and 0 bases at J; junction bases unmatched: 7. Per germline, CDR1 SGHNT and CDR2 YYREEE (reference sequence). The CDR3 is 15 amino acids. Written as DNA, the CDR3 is TGTGCCAGCAACGTGGGGGGGAGAAGCACAGATACGCAGTATTTT. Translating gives CASNVGGRSTDTQYF.

The CDR3 loop reads CASSLVRFRLAKNIQYF. For the CDR3, the DNA is TGTGCCAGCAGCTTAGTTCGGTTTAGACTAGCCAAAAACATTCAGTACTTC. The chain links TRBV7-8 to TRBJ2-4, with no clear D. The V gene's germline CDR1 is SGHVS and CDR2 FQNEAQ. Trimming took 1 base from V and 0 from J, leaving 13 bases between them. The CDR3 totals 17 residues.